What follows are 19 T cell receptor beta chains derived from one specimen sequenced in a study of T cell changes during pregnancy in multiple sclerosis. The repertoire was sequenced with immunoSEQ multiplex PCR; TCRdb's copy has only in-frame clones and lacks some. The table includes about 89,000 clones, around 94% detected once. The specimen was peripheral blood, collected in the third trimester of pregnancy. The receptors were gathered from a female donor with multiple sclerosis, enrolled in a pregnancy study.

This clone was seen only a few times. The rearrangement links TRBV19 to TRBJ1-5, with TRBD1 matching 11 bases. Trimming took 6 bases from V and 6 from J; bases not matched to a gene: 1. The V gene's germline CDR1 is LNHDA and CDR2 SQIVND (reference sequence). The CDR3 is 13 amino acids. The CDR3 nucleotides read TGTGCCAGTAGGGGACAGGGGGTTCAGCCCCAGCATTTT. Translating it yields CASRGQGVQPQHF.

On this clone itself: The same CDR3 arises from other DNA sequences in this sample as well. This rearrangement joins TRBV19 to TRBJ2-3, with TRBD1 matching over 8 bases. J gave up 3 bases and V 2 bases, and 1 base lay outside the gene matches. The germline V gene has CDR1 LNHDA and CDR2 SQIVND (reference sequence). The CDR3 consists of 14 residues. CDR3 coding DNA: TGTGCCAGTAGTATACAGGGGGCGACAGATACGCAGTATTTT. It encodes CASSIQGATDTQYF.

The rearrangement joins TRBV5-4 to TRBJ1-2; D may be TRBD1 (5 bases). V lost 0 bases and J 4 bases, leaving 16 bases between the germline ends. The CDR3 has 16 amino acids. Germline CDR1 reads SGHNT; CDR2 reads YYREEE (reference sequence). The CDR3 DNA is TGTGCCAGCAGCTTGGTGGGGGGGAGTTCGGGCTATGGCTACACCTTC. This translates into CASSLVGGSSGYGYTF.

The CDR3 sequence: CASTGTGFFGYTF. The CDR3 nucleotides are TGTGCCAGCACCGGGACAGGGTTTTTTGGCTACACCTTC. The genes are TRBV6-1 and TRBJ1-2; 9 bases agree with TRBD1. Germline V gene data show CDR1 as MNHNS and CDR2 as SASEGT. V lost 7 bases and J lost 7; bases outside the gene matches: 7. This CDR3 is 13 amino acids long.

V and J are TRBV6-1 and TRBJ1-5; D is uncertain. The germline gives CDR1 MNHNS, CDR2 SASEGT. This CDR3 contains 14 residues. The germline V and J ends were trimmed by 0 bases and 3 bases, with 6 bases remaining between them. The CDR3 is CASSEAPDNQPQHF. The CDR3 DNA reads as TGTGCCAGCAGTGAAGCCCCAGACAATCAGCCCCAGCATTTT.

The chain is built from TRBV11-2 and TRBJ2-2; the D gene is possibly TRBD1 (6 bases). CDR3 length equals 14 residues. The V end was cut by 3 bases, the J end by 6 bases, with 11 bases between. CDR1 is SGHAT, CDR2 FQNNGV, per germline. Here the CDR3 DNA reads TGTGCCAGCAGCTTGAACCCAGGGGCCGGGGAGCTGTTTTTT. It codes for CASSLNPGAGELFF.

The chain joins TRBV18 to TRBJ2-2; D remains ambiguous. Germline CDR1 and CDR2: KGHSH and LQKENI. The CDR3 totals 14 residues. The ends were cut back, 2 bases at V and 3 bases at J, with 7 bases in the middle. The CDR3 here is CASSPVQYTGELFF. In DNA, the CDR3 is TGTGCCAGCTCACCAGTTCAGTACACCGGGGAGCTGTTTTTT.

The chain carries TRBV18 and TRBJ2-7, with 9 bases fitting TRBD2. The CDR3 sequence is 16 residues long. Germline V gives CDR1 KGHSH, CDR2 LQKENI. V was clipped by 6 bases and J by 2 bases; unmatched bases: 11. CDR3 bases: TGTGCCAGCTCGGTACTCGGAGCGGGAGGCCCCTACGAGCAGTACTTC. It codes for CASSVLGAGGPYEQYF.

The gene calls are TRBV19 and TRBJ1-1; no clear D. Germline lookup yields CDR1 LNHDA and CDR2 SQIVND (reference sequence). This CDR3 contains 13 residues. Between the trimmed V and J ends, which lost 6 bases and 1 base, there was a span of 9 bases. The CDR3 loop reads CASRTTSNTEAFF. CDR3 nucleotides: TGTGCCAGTAGAACAACATCGAACACTGAAGCTTTCTTT.

This rearrangement joins TRBV28 to TRBJ2-5; TRBD1 aligns across 7 bases. The CDR3 extends over 13 amino acids. The germline gives CDR1 MDHEN, CDR2 SYDVKM. V was clipped by 6 bases and J by 3 bases; unmatched bases: 4. This CDR3 reads CASSGTVKETQYF. DNA of the CDR3: TGTGCCAGCAGCGGGACAGTGAAAGAGACCCAGTACTTC.

This chain connects TRBV28 to TRBJ1-1; possible D gene TRBD1, 5 bases. With 5 bases removed from V and 0 bases from J, the gap between germline ends came to 16 bases. The germline CDR1 and CDR2 sequences are MDHEN and SYDVKM. The CDR3 totals 16 residues. DNA for the CDR3: TGTGCCAGCAGTCTCCCGGGACTCCTATTGAACACTGAAGCTTTCTTT. Translating it yields CASSLPGLLLNTEAFF.

V is TRBV15 and J is TRBJ2-1; 10 nucleotides align to TRBD2. The germline gives CDR1 LNHNV, CDR2 YYDKDF (reference sequence). The CDR3 is made up of 17 amino acids. The trim removed 4 bases at V and 8 bases at J, leaving 14 bases unmatched. The CDR3 spells CATSITRLAGPRDEQFF. In nucleotides, the CDR3 is TGTGCCACCAGCATCACCAGACTAGCGGGCCCCCGGGATGAGCAGTTCTTC. The full variable domain, rest sourced from reference TRBV15 and TRBJ2-1, is DAMVIQNPRYQVTQFGKPVTLSCSQTLNHNVMYWYQQKSSQAPKLLFHYYDKDFNNEADTPDNFQSRRPNTSFCFLDIRSPGLGDTAMYLCATSITRLAGPRDEQFFGPGTRLTVL.

This chain connects TRBV5-4 to TRBJ2-3; tentative D call: TRBD1 (7 bases). CDR3 length: 12 residues. Germline values: CDR1 SGHNT, CDR2 YYREEE (reference sequence). Trimming cost V 5 bases and J 9 bases, with 13 bases left between them. The CDR3: CASSNPGGTQYF. CDR3 nucleotides: TGTGCCAGCAGTAATCCAGGGGGGACGCAGTATTTT.

The chain recombines TRBV7-9 with TRBJ2-4; 10 bases align to TRBD1. V lost 2 bases and J lost 6; bases outside the gene matches: 7. The CDR3 totals 16 residues. Germline values: CDR1 SEHNR, CDR2 FQNEAQ (reference sequence). CDR3 bases: TGTGCCAGCAGCTTAATGACAGGGGGCGCCGGAAACATTCAGTACTTC. Translating gives CASSLMTGGAGNIQYF.

About this clone itself: Other DNA sequences in this specimen translate into the identical CDR3. The genes are TRBV7-9 and TRBJ2-2, with no clear D. Trimming shortened V by 4 bases and J by 4 bases, and 13 bases separated the two germline ends. Germline CDR1 SEHNR, CDR2 FQNEAQ (reference sequence). The CDR3 extends over 15 amino acids. CDR3 sequence (DNA): TGTGCCAGCAGCTCGCTGAGGCCGGGCACCGGGGAGCTGTTTTTT. It specifies CASSSLRPGTGELFF. The complete variable domain, with remaining parts taken from reference TRBV7-9 and TRBJ2-2, reads DTGVSQNPRHKITKRGQNVTFRCDPISEHNRLYWYRQTLGQGPEFLTYFQNEAQLEKSRLLSDRFSAERPKGSFSTLEIQRTEQGDSAMYLCASSSLRPGTGELFFGEGSRLTVL.

This clone was seen only once. The chain carries TRBV28 and TRBJ2-1, with D perhaps TRBD1 (5 bases). Germline CDR1 reads MDHEN; CDR2 reads SYDVKM. The CDR3 is 14 amino acids. V lost 3 bases and J lost 7, with 13 bases in between. Written as DNA, the CDR3 is TGTGCCAGCAGTTTGTGGGCAGGGAAAAATGAGCAGTTCTTC. This sequence encodes CASSLWAGKNEQFF.

This chain uses TRBV5-4 with TRBJ1-2; TRBD1 agrees at 9 bases. Germline trimming cut 4 bases from V and 7 bases from J; bases unmatched to any gene: 8. CDR3 size: 14 residues. Per the germline V gene, CDR1 is SGHNT and CDR2 is YYREEE (reference sequence). CDR3 region: CASSREQGAAGYTF. CDR3 nucleotide sequence: TGTGCCAGCAGCCGGGAACAGGGGGCGGCTGGCTACACCTTC.

The V gene is TRBV4-1, the J gene TRBJ1-5; 9 bases are a match to TRBD1. The trim removed 1 base at V and 5 bases at J, leaving 3 bases unmatched. Per germline, CDR1 MGHRA and CDR2 YSYEKL. This CDR3 is built from 15 residues. DNA of the CDR3: TGCGCCAGCAGCCAAGTGGACAGGGGCGATCAGCCCCAGCATTTT. Its protein is CASSQVDRGDQPQHF.

The chain carries TRBV28 and TRBJ1-5, with D unresolved. There are 11 residues in the CDR3. Germline-derived CDR1 and CDR2 are MDHEN and SYDVKM. With 7 bases removed from V and 3 bases from J, the gap between germline ends came to 4 bases. CDR3 in DNA: TGTGCCAGCACTAACAATCAGCCCCAGCATTTT. As protein: CASTNNQPQHF.